The 25 T cell receptor beta chains reported below all come from one sample, sequenced in a study of PD-1 blockade in classical Hodgkin lymphoma. The patients all showed relapse after autologous stem cell transplantation, while their brentuximab vedotin exposure varied. The protocol was immunoSEQ multiplex PCR, while the TCRdb copy is restricted to in-frame clones and leaves out a portion. The repertoire includes about 17,000 clones, about 81% of them detected once, and over 3.5% sits in the top ten. The specimen comprised peripheral blood mononuclear cells (PBMCs), sampled at baseline. The receptors were sampled from a human donor with classical Hodgkin lymphoma.

The DNA for the CDR3 is TGTGCCAGCAGCTTTGATGGGAATGAGCAGTTCTTC. Its translation is CASSFDGNEQFF. The chain recombines TRBV11-2 with TRBJ2-1, with D unresolved. CDR1 is SGHAT and CDR2 is FQNNGV in the germline V gene. The CDR3 covers 12 residues. Trimming left V 3 bases short and J 7 bases short, with 7 bases between.

The count of this clone is one. J is TRBJ1-2 and V is TRBV5-4; D unclear. Germline-derived CDR1 and CDR2 are SGHNT and YYREEE (reference sequence). This CDR3 spans 14 amino acids. The germline V and J ends were trimmed by 0 bases and 8 bases, with 14 bases remaining between them. DNA for the CDR3: TGTGCCAGCAGCTTGGTAGGGAAGGAGGACGGCTACACCTTC. It encodes CASSLVGKEDGYTF.

The chain is built from TRBV6-1 and TRBJ1-3; D unresolved. Trimming left V 7 bases short and J 4 bases short, with 14 bases between. The CDR3 runs to 14 residues. From germline, CDR1 is MNHNS and CDR2 SASEGT. The DNA of the CDR3 is TGTGCCAGCACTCCAAGTGCGGGGGGAAACACCATATATTTT. Translated: CASTPSAGGNTIYF.

This clone was recorded once. V usage is TRBV7-6 and J usage is TRBJ1-2; D not certain. Germline CDR1 reads SGHVS; CDR2 reads FNYEAQ. V was cut by 11 bases and J by 6 bases, with 22 bases left in between. The CDR3 has 14 amino acids. CDR3 DNA: TGTGCCGTCAGTTGGTTGGACCGCTGGGATGGCTACACCTTC. This translates into CAVSWLDRWDGYTF.

This clone was detected only once. The rearrangement links TRBV2 to TRBJ2-3; 7 nucleotides line up with TRBD1. J gave up 3 bases and V 8 bases, and 17 bases lay outside the gene matches. CDR1 SNHLY and CDR2 FYNNEI come from the germline V gene. CDR3 length: 17 amino acids. CDR3 sequence reads: CASHRDRIRGLTDTQYF. The CDR3 region has the DNA TGTGCCAGCCACCGAGATCGGATCAGGGGGTTGACAGATACGCAGTATTTT.

This clone has a single count. The V and J genes are TRBV27 and TRBJ2-5; 7 nucleotides align to TRBD1. Germline V gene lookup returns CDR1 MNHEY and CDR2 SMNVEV (reference sequence). The V gene end was trimmed by 4 bases and the J gene end by 3 bases; junction bases not matched to a gene: 5. The CDR3 is made up of 14 amino acids. The CDR3 region is CASSYQGVEETQYF. The DNA for the CDR3 is TGTGCCAGCAGTTATCAGGGGGTTGAAGAGACCCAGTACTTC.

V usage is TRBV2 and J usage is TRBJ2-1; TRBD2 matches at 13 bases. The trim removed 6 bases at V and 7 bases at J, leaving 3 bases unmatched. Germline loops: CDR1 SNHLY, CDR2 FYNNEI. The CDR3 length is 14 residues. CDR3 loop: CASRRTSGGNEQFF. The DNA for the CDR3 is TGTGCCAGCAGGAGGACTAGCGGGGGTAATGAGCAGTTCTTC.

This clone was counted a single time. V and J are TRBV5-1 and TRBJ1-1; D call uncertain. The length of the CDR3 is 14 residues. The V end lost 4 bases, the J end lost 1 base, and 11 bases lay between the germline ends. In germline, CDR1 is SGHRS, CDR2 YFSETQ. The CDR3 sequence: CASSLRTANTEAFF. Here the CDR3 DNA reads TGCGCCAGCAGCCTCCGGACGGCGAACACTGAAGCTTTCTTT. Using reference TRBV5-1 and TRBJ1-1 for the parts outside the CDR3, the full variable domain is KAGVTQTPRYLIKTRGQQVTLSCSPISGHRSVSWYQQTPGQGLQFLFEYFSETQRNKGNFPGRFSGRQFSNSRSEMNVSTLELGDSALYLCASSLRTANTEAFFGQGTRLTVV.

The chain has TRBV27 and TRBJ2-7; D tentatively fits TRBD1 or TRBD2 (6 bases each). Germline V gene sequence: CDR1 MNHEY, CDR2 SMNVEV (reference sequence). This CDR3 has 13 residues. Deletions cut 3 bases from V and 5 bases from J, with 11 bases between. The CDR3 region is CASSFWGANEQYF. CDR3 nucleotides: TGTGCCAGCAGTTTTTGGGGGGCCAACGAGCAGTACTTC.

The rearrangement joins TRBV19 to TRBJ1-4; D is unresolved. Germline CDR1 LNHDA, CDR2 SQIVND (reference sequence). Trimming pared 7 bases from V and 4 bases from J, leaving 13 bases between. The CDR3 totals 14 residues. The CDR3 protein is CASKTAPLNEKLFF. CDR3 coding DNA: TGTGCCAGTAAAACGGCACCACTTAATGAAAAACTGTTTTTT.

The rearrangement uses TRBV6-6 and TRBJ1-2, with D maybe TRBD1 (6 bases). This CDR3 region has 15 residues. Per the germline V gene, CDR1 is MNHNY and CDR2 is SVGAGI (reference sequence). V was trimmed by 5 bases and J by 4 bases, leaving 17 bases between them. The CDR3 region is CASSTPGHQLYGYTF. CDR3 DNA sequence: TGTGCCAGCAGTACACCGGGACACCAACTCTATGGCTACACCTTC.

This chain links TRBV11-2 with TRBJ2-7; 13 positions agree with TRBD2. This CDR3 is built from 15 residues. Germline trimming cut 3 bases from V and 5 bases from J; bases unmatched to any gene: 4. Per germline, CDR1 SGHAT and CDR2 FQNNGV. The CDR3 DNA reads TGTGCCAGCAGCTTCGAGGGACTAGCGGGAAACGAGCAGTACTTC. It is translated as CASSFEGLAGNEQYF. The variable domain in full, completed from reference TRBV11-2 and TRBJ2-7, reads EAGVAQSPRYKIIEKRQSVAFWCNPISGHATLYWYQQILGQGPKLLIQFQNNGVVDDSQLPKDRFSAERLKGVDSTLKIQPAKLEDSAVYLCASSFEGLAGNEQYFGPGTRLTVT.

This chain links TRBV29-1 with TRBJ2-1, with D possibly matching TRBD1 (6 bases). The CDR3 loop spans 17 amino acids. V gave up 6 bases and J gave up 0 bases, with 21 bases separating them. Germline V lookup: CDR1 SQVTM, CDR2 ANQGSEA. Here the CDR3 reads CSVHRDTLLNSYNEQFF. CDR3 coding DNA: TGCAGCGTCCACCGGGACACCCTATTAAACTCCTACAATGAGCAGTTCTTC.

The chain is built from TRBV21-1 and TRBJ2-7; the D segment call TRBD1 is taken from the table without a DNA check. TRBV21-1 is recorded as a pseudogene. CDR3 length: 15 residues. The CDR3 spells CASSKVRRSTYEQYF. DNA for the CDR3: TGTGCCAGCAGCAAAGTTCGCAGGTCAACCTACGAGCAGTACTTC.

The chain has TRBV6-1 and TRBJ2-5; D call uncertain. V shed 5 bases and J shed 2 bases, with 15 bases lying between them. Germline V CDR1 and CDR2: MNHNS, SASEGT. The CDR3 is 15 residues long. The CDR3 region has the DNA TGTGCCAGCAGTCCCCAGCCCGTTAATCAAGAGACCCAGTACTTC. Translated: CASSPQPVNQETQYF.

The sample holds a few counts of this clone. The rearrangement joins TRBV7-9 to TRBJ2-1; D is possibly TRBD2 (6 bases). V dropped 3 bases and J dropped 2 bases, with 11 bases sitting between them. CDR1 and CDR2 (germline): SEHNR, FQNEAQ (reference sequence). The CDR3 loop spans 15 amino acids. CDR3 sequence reads: CASSLMEGPYNEQFF. The CDR3 region has the DNA TGTGCCAGCAGCTTGATGGAGGGGCCCTACAATGAGCAGTTCTTC.

Concerning this clone itself: The germline gene is not matched at one end of the junction; a read error may be the cause. V usage is TRBV7-7 and J usage is TRBJ2-1; 8 bases agree with TRBD1. Germline V gene sequence: CDR1 SSHAT, CDR2 FNYEAQ (reference sequence). The CDR3 totals 17 residues. CDR3 sequence reads: CASSLVEGRGPHNEQFF. The CDR3 bases are TGTGCTAGCAGCTTAGTTGAGGGCAGGGGGCCCCACAATGAGCAGTTCTTC.

This clone was observed a handful of times. The chain is built from TRBV6-1 and TRBJ2-7; TRBD1 is a possible D gene (5 bases). V dropped 10 bases and J dropped 3 bases, with 16 bases sitting between them. The CDR3 sequence is 13 residues long. Germline values: CDR1 MNHNS, CDR2 SASEGT. The CDR3: CATRSSDSYEQYF. CDR3 DNA: TGTGCCACCAGATCCAGTGACAGCTACGAGCAGTACTTC.

There are a few counts of this clone. The V and J genes are TRBV6-1 and TRBJ1-2; 10 bases are shared with TRBD1. V was pared by 8 bases and J by 13 bases, with 4 bases of the junction left unmatched. The CDR3 runs to 10 residues. Germline V gene data show CDR1 as MNHNS and CDR2 as SASEGT. CDR3 DNA sequence: TGTGCCAGCGCGGGACAGGGGTGCACCTTC. Translating it yields CASAGQGCTF.

V is TRBV29-1 and J is TRBJ2-1; TRBD2 matches 10 bases. This CDR3 region has 16 residues. J was trimmed by 8 bases and V by 4 bases; bases with no gene match: 14. Germline V lookup: CDR1 SQVTM, CDR2 ANQGSEA. The chain's CDR3 is CSVGTIAGGPIDEQFF. Here the CDR3 DNA reads TGCAGCGTTGGGACTATAGCGGGGGGCCCTATTGATGAGCAGTTCTTC.

This chain joins TRBV6-5 and TRBJ1-2; 10 nucleotides align to TRBD1. After removal of 5 bases from V and 7 bases from J, the junction contained 10 bases not matched to a gene. The CDR3 runs to 15 residues. CDR1 and CDR2 from the germline V gene are MNHEY and SVGAGI. The CDR3 loop reads CASSKTGTGVSGYTF. Written as DNA, the CDR3 is TGTGCCAGCAGTAAGACCGGGACAGGGGTCTCTGGCTACACCTTC.

The gene calls are TRBV27 and TRBJ2-3; TRBD2 is a possible D gene (5 bases). V gave up 3 bases and J gave up 0 bases, with 10 bases separating them. Germline V gene data show CDR1 as MNHEY and CDR2 as SMNVEV (reference sequence). The CDR3 is made up of 15 amino acids. In DNA form, the CDR3 reads TGTGCCAGCAGTTTTCGGGATGGAAGCACAGATACGCAGTATTTT. Its translation: CASSFRDGSTDTQYF.

This clone was seen only a few times. The genes are TRBV11-2 and TRBJ1-1; 8 bases agree with TRBD1. Germline lookup yields CDR1 SGHAT and CDR2 FQNNGV. J lost 1 base, V lost 8 bases, and 6 bases had no gene match. This CDR3 has 14 amino acids. CDR3 in DNA: TGTGCCAGCCGACAGGGGACGGGGAACACTGAAGCTTTCTTT. Translation gives CASRQGTGNTEAFF.

The chain recombines TRBV11-2 with TRBJ2-1; TRBD2 might be the D (6 bases). Germline assignment: CDR1 SGHAT and CDR2 FQNNGV. Between the trimmed V and J ends, which lost 5 bases and 1 base, there was a span of 15 bases. CDR3 length: 16 amino acids. CDR3 coding DNA: TGTGCCAGCAGCCCTACCCGCGGGGAATCCTACAATGAGCAGTTCTTC. Its translation: CASSPTRGESYNEQFF.

The rearrangement joins TRBV9 to TRBJ1-1; D not certain. The V end was cut by 4 bases, the J end by 0 bases, with 13 bases between. This CDR3 comprises 15 residues. Germline CDR1 SGDLS, CDR2 YYNGEE. CDR3 sequence (DNA): TGTGCCAGCAGCCGACTCGGCACAGTGAACACTGAAGCTTTCTTT. This translates into CASSRLGTVNTEAFF.